This TCR beta chain is from a study of CD8 T cells in ankylosing spondylitis. TCRdb analysed the 5' RACE reads with MiXCR anew, one entry per CDR3 protein. The sample has roughly 230,000 distinct CDR3 sequences, 15% to 20% seen once. This clonotype occurred a few times. The sequencing sample was made of blood, either unsorted or a sorted T cell fraction (not recorded which). This receptor was obtained from a male donor with ankylosing spondylitis or in good health (not recorded which).

Written as DNA, the CDR3 is TGTGCCAGCAGTCAATCCCCGACTAAACAAGGAGATACGCAGTATTTT. It yields the protein CASSQSPTKQGDTQYF. This sequence joins TRBV12-3 or TRBV12-4 and TRBJ2-3, with D maybe TRBD2 (5 bases). V was clipped by 5 bases and J by 5 bases, with 20 bases between them. The CDR3 totals 16 residues.